What follows describes a single T cell receptor beta chain. The sample originates from a study of identical twins. TCRdb ran MiXCR on the 5' RACE reads and lists one entry per CDR3 protein. The repertoire includes 450,000 to 600,000 distinct CDR3 sequences, 20% to 25% of them detected once, and approximately 0.49% sits in the top ten. The ends lost 3 bases at V and 7 bases at J; junction bases unmatched: 5. The germline V gene has CDR1 SGHTA and CDR2 FQGNSA. The CDR3 runs 13 residues. The same sample was also studied in work on yellow fever vaccine responses in identical twins.

The chain joins TRBV7-2 to TRBJ2-7, with 8 bases that match TRBD2. Source material: CD4+ T cells sorted from blood. The TCR sequence derives from a woman aged 18-30 years in good health. CDR3 DNA sequence: TGTGCCAGCAGCTTCGGGAGGGCGGGGGAGCAGTACTTC. Protein sequence: CASSFGRAGEQYF. The full variable domain, with the rest looked up from reference TRBV7-2 and TRBJ2-7, is GAGVSQSPSNKVTEKGKDVELRCDPISGHTALYWYRQSLGQGLEFLIYFQGNSAPDKSGLPSDRFSAERTGGSVSTLTIQRTQQEDSAVYLCASSFGRAGEQYFGPGTRLTVT.